The sequence of this TCR beta chain was determined in a study of immune evolution from preneoplasia to lung adenocarcinoma (dated by TCRdb to 2020 to 2023). About the study as a whole: The study profiled immune contexture across lung adenocarcinoma precursors and invasive adenocarcinoma using immune gene expression, TCR sequencing and multiplex immunofluorescence. Resected precursor lesions (AAH, AIS, MIA) and invasive adenocarcinomas were each compared against paired morphologically normal lung tissue. The sample size was set by how many specimens were available, not by a prior power calculation. The immune data were combined with whole exome sequencing and methylation data from the same cohort of nodules. A total of approximately 48 patients with pulmonary nodules who underwent surgical resection were included in the overall cohort. TCR sequencing data were obtained from approximately 50 patients. The study reported that more than 85 samples were used for TCR sequencing. Class I HLA alleles were inferred from exome data with POLYSOLVER, and allele-specific HLA loss was detected with LOHHLA.

The immunoSEQ hsTCRbeta Kit was used to sequence TCR beta CDR3 regions from DNA. The study's own analysis went as follows. TCR sequencing data were analysed with the ImmunoSEQ Analyzer. T cell clonality was defined as 1 minus Pielou's evenness, as computed on productive rearrangements. To measure T cell diversity, the inverse Simpson index was applied to productive templates. T cell density was TCR beta template counts normalized to usable DNA, estimated by amplifying and sequencing housekeeping genes. TCR metrics were compared across histologic stages using two-sided Kruskal-Wallis tests. The source is immuneACCESS, and TCRdb retained only in-frame sequences with V and J called. Part of the clones is not carried over; for the studies checked, unresolved V genes explain less than half of this, and the remainder is unexplained. That table is the source of V, J and clone size, and D and trimming were worked out from the DNA. Present in this sample are approximately 4,200 clones, approximately 84% of which were seen just once. The top ten constitute about 7.9% of the sample.

The cysteine opens and the phenylalanine closes a CDR3 of 15 amino acids. The CDR3 DNA has 45 bases and is translated from base 1. The germline V gene gives CDR1 as SGHRS and CDR2 as YFSETQ. V is cut by 1 base and J by 2 bases, and the space between the germline ends is 9 bases. Patients underwent resection in Japan or China between about 2013 and 2018. The histologic diagnosis of each case was independently confirmed on H&E slides by two lung cancer pathologists. DNA was isolated from FFPE tissue using the AllPrep DNA/RNA FFPE Kit. Here is what the overall study found, with its caveats: Clonality was highest in normal lung, while later-stage lesions appeared to show lower clonality but higher T cell density and diversity. Normal lung had the highest top T cell clone frequencies, and these frequencies appeared to fall progressively from AAH through AIS, MIA and invasive adenocarcinoma. The findings were based on association rather than direct causation, and larger cohorts with long-term follow-up and longitudinal biopsies were deemed needed. All patients were from Japan and China, so applicability to Western populations was uncertain.

As for this clone: Its specific antigen is unknown. The record has no base qualities; no much larger clone is one base away.

The sequence was collected from a donor older than 65 with lung adenocarcinoma. Sequencing used FFPE adjacent normal lung tissue. This sequence uses TRBV5-1 and TRBJ2-2; the D gene cannot be named for sure. CDR3 sequence: CASSLSAENTGELFF. The DNA sequence is as follows: TGCGCCAGCAGCTTGTCCGCAGAAAACACCGGGGAGCTGTTTTTT.